This is a list of T cell receptor beta chains from one sample in a study of human thymus T cells. Measured with immunoSEQ multiplex PCR; TCRdb has only the in-frame clones, and not every one. The sample lists about 78,000 clones, 95% to 98% occurring once. The specimen was thymus tissue. The receptors derive from a boy under three years old with a congenital heart defect but otherwise immunologically healthy. Each CDR3 is given with its conserved first and last residue. D genes are given only for firm matches. The listing skips clone size in some rows; elsewhere it reads once, few, many or a size class.

clone_size j_call d_call v_call cdr3_aa cdr3_nt
. TRBJ2-5 . TRBV11-2 CASSFPGGGSETQYF TGTGCCAGCAGCTTCCCAGGGGGGGGCAGCGAGACCCAGTACTTC
. TRBJ2-5 TRBD2 TRBV7-9 CASSHPPWGGGETQYF TGTGCCAGCAGCCATCCACCGTGGGGGGGAGGAGAGACCCAGTACTTC
. TRBJ2-7 TRBD2 TRBV7-9 CASSLVGTRQKAHEQYF TGTGCCAGCAGCTTAGTGGGGACTAGGCAGAAAGCCCACGAGCAGTACTTC
. TRBJ1-1 . TRBV14 CASSPGSASPMNTEAFF TGTGCCAGCAGCCCCGGGAGCGCGAGTCCCATGAACACTGAAGCTTTCTTT
. TRBJ2-1 TRBD2 TRBV19 CASSPRTRNEQFF TGTGCCAGTAGTCCCCGGACTAGGAATGAGCAGTTCTTC
. TRBJ2-3 . TRBV5-4 CASSSYRASTDTQYF TGTGCCAGCAGCTCCTACAGGGCTAGCACAGATACGCAGTATTTT
. TRBJ1-2 TRBD1 TRBV18 CASSPDRLRGYTF TGTGCCAGCTCACCGGACAGGCTTCGGGGCTACACCTTC
. TRBJ1-2 . TRBV28 CASSLSPGSDYGYTF TGTGCCAGCAGTTTATCGCCAGGGAGTGACTATGGCTACACCTTC
. TRBJ2-2 . TRBV19 CASSIGPSGGPGELFF TGTGCCAGTAGTATAGGGCCGTCTGGGGGGCCCGGGGAGCTGTTTTTT
. TRBJ1-1 . TRBV28 CASSLPPPHAPRAFF TGTGCCAGCAGTTTACCCCCCCCACATGCTCCTAGGGCTTTCTTT
. TRBJ2-7 TRBD2 TRBV27 CASSPGLAGVHEQYF TGTGCCAGCAGTCCAGGACTAGCGGGGGTCCACGAGCAGTACTTC
. TRBJ1-5 . TRBV28 CASSLCFQGRASPHQPQHF TGTGCCAGCAGTTTATGTTTTCAGGGGAGGGCCTCGCCACATCAGCCCCAGCATTTT
. TRBJ1-1 . TRBV10-3 CAISAVDKGTEAFF TGTGCCATCAGTGCGGTGGACAAGGGCACTGAAGCTTTCTTT
. TRBJ2-7 . TRBV21-1 CASSKLATVQTYEQYF TGTGCCAGCAGCAAGTTAGCTACCGTCCAAACCTACGAGCAGTACTTC
once TRBJ2-7 TRBD1 TRBV9 CASSLGTGRSSYEQYF TGTGCCAGCAGCCTCGGGACAGGGAGGAGCTCCTACGAGCAGTACTTC
. TRBJ2-2 TRBD1 TRBV9 CASSVLGTGAGELFF TGTGCCAGCAGCGTCCTAGGGACAGGGGCCGGGGAGCTGTTTTTT
. TRBJ1-3 . TRBV7-2 CASSRLASPKTAGRNTIYF TGTGCCAGCAGCCGCCTTGCCTCACCTAAAACGGCGGGTAGGAACACCATATATTTT
once TRBJ2-1 TRBD2 TRBV10-1 CASSGEGLESSYNEQFF TGCGCCAGCAGTGGGGAGGGACTGGAGAGCTCCTACAATGAGCAGTTCTTC
once TRBJ2-1 TRBD2 TRBV9 CASSAPLAGSDNEQFF TGTGCCAGCAGCGCCCCCCTAGCGGGGTCAGACAATGAGCAGTTCTTC
. TRBJ2-1 . TRBV28 CASAGSPYNEQFF TGTGCCAGCGCCGGGAGTCCCTACAATGAGCAGTTCTTC
. TRBJ1-1 . TRBV10-3 CAISPTWTEAFF TGTGCCATCAGTCCCACTTGGACTGAAGCTTTCTTT
. TRBJ2-1 TRBD1 TRBV13 CASSLQKGANEQFF TGTGCCAGCAGCTTACAAAAGGGGGCGAATGAGCAGTTCTTC
. TRBJ2-3 TRBD2 TRBV7-8 CASSFSMTSGRTDTQYF TGTGCCAGCAGCTTCTCGATGACTAGCGGACGCACAGATACGCAGTATTTT
. TRBJ1-6 . TRBV5-6 CASSFKGLSSPLHF TGTGCCAGCAGCTTCAAGGGGTTGAGCTCACCCCTCCACTTT
. TRBJ1-5 . TRBV21-1 CASSPGQGRDQPQHF TGTGCCAGCAGCCCCGGACAGGGAAGGGATCAGCCCCAGCATTTT
. TRBJ1-5 TRBD1 TRBV27 CASSTQGNQPQHF TGTGCCAGCAGTACACAGGGGAATCAGCCCCAGCATTTT
. TRBJ2-3 . TRBV28 CASSEVDTQYF TGTGCCAGCAGCGAAGTGGATACGCAGTATTTT
. TRBJ2-7 . TRBV19 CASSIEVRGYEQYF TGTGCCAGTAGTATCGAAGTCCGGGGCTACGAGCAGTACTTC
. TRBJ2-3 . TRBV5-1 CASSSSSTDTQYF TGCGCCAGCAGCTCCTCTAGCACAGATACGCAGTATTTT
. TRBJ1-1 . TRBV20-1 CSARVDEAFF TGCAGTGCCCGGGTAGATGAAGCTTTCTTT
. TRBJ1-3 . TRBV18 CASSSRGTGNTIYF TGTGCCAGCTCTTCGAGGGGGACTGGAAACACCATATATTTT
. TRBJ2-7 . TRBV14 CASSRLGGEQYF TGTGCCAGCAGCCGCCTGGGTGGGGAGCAGTACTTC
. TRBJ2-3 TRBD1 TRBV27 CASRERTGDLTDTQYF TGTGCCAGCAGGGAGAGGACAGGCGACCTCACAGATACGCAGTATTTT
. TRBJ2-2 TRBD2 TRBV10-3 CAISESLGGWSTGELFF TGTGCCATCAGTGAGTCTCTCGGGGGGTGGAGCACCGGGGAGCTGTTTTTT
. TRBJ1-2 . TRBV7-3 CASSLNRVKFFVYGYTF TGTGCCAGCAGCTTAAACAGGGTCAAATTCTTCGTCTATGGCTACACCTTC
. TRBJ2-7 . TRBV27 CASSQPGSLSEQYF TGTGCCAGCAGTCAGCCAGGGTCTTTATCCGAGCAGTACTTC
. TRBJ2-3 . TRBV4-3 CASSQGIYFAAAKRDTQYF TGCGCCAGCAGCCAAGGTATTTATTTTGCGGCAGCGAAACGAGATACGCAGTATTTT
once TRBJ1-3 . TRBV9 CASSEAPTQYSGNTIYF TGTGCCAGCAGCGAGGCGCCGACCCAATACTCTGGAAACACCATATATTTT
. TRBJ2-7 TRBD1 TRBV6-5 CASSYHRGHEQYF TGTGCCAGCAGTTACCACAGGGGCCACGAGCAGTACTTC
. TRBJ2-1 TRBD1 TRBV7-3 CASSLFGHRGKYNEQFF TGTGCCAGCAGCTTATTTGGCCACAGGGGTAAATACAATGAGCAGTTCTTC
. TRBJ2-5 TRBD1 TRBV19 CASSFHRGFGETQYF TGTGCCAGTAGTTTTCACAGGGGTTTCGGAGAGACCCAGTACTTC
. TRBJ2-7 TRBD2 TRBV27 CASSSAGDNRPYEQYF TGTGCCAGCAGTTCGGCGGGGGATAACCGACCCTACGAGCAGTACTTC
. TRBJ2-3 . TRBV7-3 CASSPGGTDTQYF TGTGCCAGCAGCCCGGGGGGCACAGATACGCAGTATTTT
. TRBJ1-6 . TRBV6-5 CASSSGQYYNSPLHF TGTGCCAGCAGTTCAGGACAGTATTATAATTCACCCCTCCACTTT
. TRBJ1-2 TRBD1 TRBV25-1 CASSEGTGGAGYGYTF TGTGCCAGCAGTGAAGGGACAGGGGGCGCGGGCTATGGCTACACCTTC
. TRBJ2-1 . TRBV19 CASSAFGSGFDNEQFF TGTGCCAGTAGTGCGTTCGGTAGCGGATTCGACAATGAGCAGTTCTTC
. TRBJ2-7 . TRBV14 CASSQGPGLVYEQYF TGTGCCAGCAGCCAAGGGCCGGGGCTTGTCTACGAGCAGTACTTC
. TRBJ1-3 TRBD1 TRBV29-1 CSVEDPGQGTGNTIYF TGCAGCGTTGAAGACCCGGGACAGGGGACTGGAAACACCATATATTTT
. TRBJ2-7 . TRBV5-6 CASSLGRVAYEQYF TGTGCCAGCAGCTTGGGGCGGGTAGCCTACGAGCAGTACTTC
. TRBJ2-7 . TRBV2 CASSDTRGLSYEQYF TGTGCCAGCAGTGATACGAGGGGCCTTTCCTACGAGCAGTACTTC
. TRBJ2-2 . TRBV6-1 CASSEGVASRTGELFF TGTGCCAGCAGTGAAGGTGTGGCTAGTAGGACCGGGGAGCTGTTTTTT
. TRBJ1-5 TRBD1 TRBV28 CASSVPQGAQQPQHF TGTGCCAGCAGCGTACCGCAGGGGGCACAACAGCCCCAGCATTTT
. TRBJ2-2 . TRBV6-5 CASSLSQGGETGELFF TGTGCCAGCAGTTTATCCCAAGGGGGTGAGACCGGGGAGCTGTTTTTT
. TRBJ2-2 . TRBV19 CASPPTAGELFF TGTGCCAGTCCCCCGACTGCCGGGGAGCTGTTTTTT